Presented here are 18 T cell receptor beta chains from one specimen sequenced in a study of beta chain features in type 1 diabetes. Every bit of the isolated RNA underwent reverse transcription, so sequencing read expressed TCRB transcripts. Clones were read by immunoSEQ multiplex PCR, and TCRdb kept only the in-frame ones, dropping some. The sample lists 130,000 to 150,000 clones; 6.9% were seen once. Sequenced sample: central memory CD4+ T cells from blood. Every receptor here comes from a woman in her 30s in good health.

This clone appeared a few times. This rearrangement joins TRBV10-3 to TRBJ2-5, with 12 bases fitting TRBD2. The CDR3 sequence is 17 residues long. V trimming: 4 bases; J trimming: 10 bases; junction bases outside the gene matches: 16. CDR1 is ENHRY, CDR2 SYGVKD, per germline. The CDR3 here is CAISAGLAGTRGEGQYF. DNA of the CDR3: TGTGCCATCAGTGCAGGACTAGCGGGAACGAGGGGTGAGGGCCAGTACTTC.

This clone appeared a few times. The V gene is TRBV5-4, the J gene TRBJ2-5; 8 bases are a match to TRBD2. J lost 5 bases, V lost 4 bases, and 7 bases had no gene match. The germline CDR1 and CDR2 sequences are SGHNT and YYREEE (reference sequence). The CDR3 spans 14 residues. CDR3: CASSPRTSPETQYF. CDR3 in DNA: TGTGCCAGCAGCCCCAGGACTAGCCCGGAGACCCAGTACTTC.

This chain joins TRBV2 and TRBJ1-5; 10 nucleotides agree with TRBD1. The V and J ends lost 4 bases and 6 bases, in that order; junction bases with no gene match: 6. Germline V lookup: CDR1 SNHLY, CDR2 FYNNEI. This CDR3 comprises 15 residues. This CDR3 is CASSAETGGFQPQHF. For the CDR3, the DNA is TGTGCCAGCAGTGCAGAGACAGGGGGCTTTCAGCCCCAGCATTTT.

The CDR3 loop reads CAWEVAGLNTGELFF. The CDR3 region has the DNA TGTGCCTGGGAGGTAGCGGGATTGAACACCGGGGAGCTGTTTTTT. This chain uses TRBV30 with TRBJ2-2; 8 bases align to TRBD2. The germline V gene encodes CDR1 GTSNPN and CDR2 SVGIG (reference sequence). V lost 5 bases, J lost 1 base, and 6 bases stayed unmatched. This CDR3 region has 15 residues.

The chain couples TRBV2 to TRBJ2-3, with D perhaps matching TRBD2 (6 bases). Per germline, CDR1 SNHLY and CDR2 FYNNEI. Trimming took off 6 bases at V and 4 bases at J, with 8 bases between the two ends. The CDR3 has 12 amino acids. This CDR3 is CASRTSSDTQYF. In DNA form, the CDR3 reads TGTGCCAGCAGGACTAGTTCAGATACGCAGTATTTT.

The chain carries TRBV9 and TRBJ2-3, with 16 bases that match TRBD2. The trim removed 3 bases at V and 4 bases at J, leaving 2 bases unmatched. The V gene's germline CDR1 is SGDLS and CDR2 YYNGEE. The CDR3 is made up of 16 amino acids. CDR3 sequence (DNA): TGTGCCAGCAGCGGGGGGACTAGCGGGAGGGCAGATACGCAGTATTTT. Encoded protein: CASSGGTSGRADTQYF.

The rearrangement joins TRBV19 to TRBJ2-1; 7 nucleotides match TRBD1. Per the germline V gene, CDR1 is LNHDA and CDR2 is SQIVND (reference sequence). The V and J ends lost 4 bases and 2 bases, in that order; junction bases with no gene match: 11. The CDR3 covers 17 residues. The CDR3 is CASSNPPSGGTYNEQFF. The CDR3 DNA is TGTGCCAGTAGTAACCCCCCCTCAGGGGGTACCTACAATGAGCAGTTCTTC.

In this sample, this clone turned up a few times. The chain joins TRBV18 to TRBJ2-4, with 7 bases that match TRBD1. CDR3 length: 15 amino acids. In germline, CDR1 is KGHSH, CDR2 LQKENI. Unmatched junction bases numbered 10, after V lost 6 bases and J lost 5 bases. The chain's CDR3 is CASSLRQGEENIQYF. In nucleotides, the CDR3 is TGTGCCAGCTCCCTAAGACAGGGTGAGGAAAACATTCAGTACTTC.

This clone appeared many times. The CDR3, as DNA: TGTGCCAGCAGCCGGACTAGCGGGAGTCTGAATGAGCAGTTCTTC. Protein sequence: CASSRTSGSLNEQFF. V gene TRBV7-2 combines with J gene TRBJ2-1; 13 positions agree with TRBD2. CDR3 size: 15 residues. Looked up from germline, CDR1 is SGHTA and CDR2 is FQGNSA. V lost 5 bases to trimming and J lost 7 bases; unmatched junction nucleotides: 5.

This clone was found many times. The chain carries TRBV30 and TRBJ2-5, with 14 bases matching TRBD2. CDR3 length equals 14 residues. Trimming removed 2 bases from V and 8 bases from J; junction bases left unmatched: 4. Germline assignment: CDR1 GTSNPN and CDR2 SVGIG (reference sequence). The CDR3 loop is CAWSTGTSGSTQYF. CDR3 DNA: TGTGCCTGGAGTACCGGGACTAGCGGGAGTACCCAGTACTTC.

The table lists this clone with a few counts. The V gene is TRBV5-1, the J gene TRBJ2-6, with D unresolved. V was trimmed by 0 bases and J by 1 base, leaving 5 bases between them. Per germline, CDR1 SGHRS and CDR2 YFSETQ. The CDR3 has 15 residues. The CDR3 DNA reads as TGCGCCAGCAGCTTGGACATTTCTGGGGCCAACGTCCTGACTTTC. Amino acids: CASSLDISGANVLTF.

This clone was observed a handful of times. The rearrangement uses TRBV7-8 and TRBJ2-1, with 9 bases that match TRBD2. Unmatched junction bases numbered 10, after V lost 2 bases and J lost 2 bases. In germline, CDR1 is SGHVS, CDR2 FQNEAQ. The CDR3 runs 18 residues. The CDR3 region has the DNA TGTGCCAGCAGCTTAAGGGTAGCGGGAGTATGGACCTACAATGAGCAGTTCTTC. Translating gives CASSLRVAGVWTYNEQFF. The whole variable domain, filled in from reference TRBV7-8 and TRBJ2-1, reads GAGVSQSPRYKVAKRGQDVALRCDPISGHVSLFWYQQALGQGPEFLTYFQNEAQLDKSGLPSDRFFAERPEGSVSTLKIQRTQQEDSAVYLCASSLRVAGVWTYNEQFFGPGTRLTVL.

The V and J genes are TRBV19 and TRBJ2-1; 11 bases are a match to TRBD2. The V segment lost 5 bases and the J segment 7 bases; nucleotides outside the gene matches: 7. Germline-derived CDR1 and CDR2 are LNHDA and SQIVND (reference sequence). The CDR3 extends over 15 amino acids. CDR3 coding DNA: TGTGCCAGTAGTCTCCCTAGCGGGAGGACAAATGAGCAGTTCTTC. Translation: CASSLPSGRTNEQFF.

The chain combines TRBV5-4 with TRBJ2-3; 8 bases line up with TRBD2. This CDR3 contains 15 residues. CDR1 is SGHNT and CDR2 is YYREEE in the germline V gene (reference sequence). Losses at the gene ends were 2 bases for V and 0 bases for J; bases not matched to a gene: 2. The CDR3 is CASSFAGGSTDTQYF. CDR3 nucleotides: TGTGCCAGCAGCTTTGCGGGAGGAAGCACAGATACGCAGTATTTT. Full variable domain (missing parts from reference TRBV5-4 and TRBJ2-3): ETGVTQSPTHLIKTRGQQVTLRCSSQSGHNTVSWYQQALGQGPQFIFQYYREEENGRGNFPPRFSGLQFPNYSSELNVNALELDDSALYLCASSFAGGSTDTQYFGPGTRLTVL.

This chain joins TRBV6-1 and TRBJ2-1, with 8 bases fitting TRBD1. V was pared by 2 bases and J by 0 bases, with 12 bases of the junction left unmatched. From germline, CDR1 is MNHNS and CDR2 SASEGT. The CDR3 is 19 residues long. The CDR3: CASSESRGRRLTSYNEQFF. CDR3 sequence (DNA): TGTGCCAGCAGTGAATCCAGGGGGCGCCGCCTAACCTCCTACAATGAGCAGTTCTTC.

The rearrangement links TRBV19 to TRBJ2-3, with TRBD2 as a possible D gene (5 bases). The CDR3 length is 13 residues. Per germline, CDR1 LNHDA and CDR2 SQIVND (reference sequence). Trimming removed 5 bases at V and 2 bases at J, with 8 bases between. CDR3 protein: CASSDGVTDTQYF. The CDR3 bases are TGTGCCAGTAGTGACGGGGTCACAGATACGCAGTATTTT.

The CDR3 DNA is TGTGCCAGCAGGGGACTAGCGGGAGACACCGGGGAGCTGTTTTTT. Protein: CASRGLAGDTGELFF. The chain couples TRBV6-1 to TRBJ2-2; 14 bases are shared with TRBD2. The ends lost 6 bases at V and 3 bases at J; junction bases unmatched: 0. The CDR3 spans 15 residues. Germline lookup yields CDR1 MNHNS and CDR2 SASEGT.

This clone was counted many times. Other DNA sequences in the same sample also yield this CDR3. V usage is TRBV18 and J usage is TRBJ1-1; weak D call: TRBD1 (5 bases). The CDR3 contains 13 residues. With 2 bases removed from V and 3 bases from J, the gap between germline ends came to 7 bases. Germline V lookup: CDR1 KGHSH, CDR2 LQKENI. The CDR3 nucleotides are TGTGCCAGCTCACCAACGGGGGACACTGAAGCTTTCTTT. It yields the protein CASSPTGDTEAFF.